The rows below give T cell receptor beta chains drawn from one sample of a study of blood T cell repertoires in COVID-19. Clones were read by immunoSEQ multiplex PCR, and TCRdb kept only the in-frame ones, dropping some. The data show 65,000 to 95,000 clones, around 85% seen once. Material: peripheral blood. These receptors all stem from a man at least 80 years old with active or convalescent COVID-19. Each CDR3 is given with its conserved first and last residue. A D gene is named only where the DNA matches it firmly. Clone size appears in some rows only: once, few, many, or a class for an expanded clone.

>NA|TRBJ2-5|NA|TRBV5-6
TGTGCCAGCAGCTTGAGCCAGGGCCTTGGGACCCAGTACTTC
CASSLSQGLGTQYF
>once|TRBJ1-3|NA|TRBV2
TGTGCCAGCAGTGAAATATCGGCGGCAGATGGAAACACCATATATTTT
CASSEISAADGNTIYF
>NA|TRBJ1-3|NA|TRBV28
TGTGCCAGCAATTTAAGGGGTTGGGGCTCTGGAAACACCATATATTTT
CASNLRGWGSGNTIYF
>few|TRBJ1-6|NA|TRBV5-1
TGCGCCAGCAGGGAGGGGCCCCAGGGACCCCTCCACTTT
CASREGPQGPLHF
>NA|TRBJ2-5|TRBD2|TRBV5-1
TGCGCCAGCACGCAAGGGCGGGGGGGCCGAGAGACCCAGTACTTC
CASTQGRGGRETQYF
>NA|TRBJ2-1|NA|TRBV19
TGTGCCAGTAGCCCCCAGGTTGCCTACAATGAGCAGTTCTTC
CASSPQVAYNEQFF
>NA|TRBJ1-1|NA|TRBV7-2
TGTGCCAGCAGCTTGGGAGGGAGTCTGAACACTGAAGCTTTCTTT
CASSLGGSLNTEAFF
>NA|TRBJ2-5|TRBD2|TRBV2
TGTGCCAGCAGTGGGTCTAGCGGGGGCCTCGGGGAGACCCAGTACTTC
CASSGSSGGLGETQYF
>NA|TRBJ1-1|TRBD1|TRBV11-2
TGTGCCAGCAGCTTAGATCCCGGCAGGGGGCACACTGAAGCTTTCTTT
CASSLDPGRGHTEAFF
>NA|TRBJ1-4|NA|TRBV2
TGTGCCAGCAGTGACAGGCGCGCTGAAAAACTGTTTTTT
CASSDRRAEKLFF
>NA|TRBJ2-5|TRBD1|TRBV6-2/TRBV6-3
TGTGCCAGCAGTTACTACCGGACAGGGGGAGGAGAAACGACCCAGTACTTC
CASSYYRTGGGETTQYF
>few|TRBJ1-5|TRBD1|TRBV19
TGTGCCAGTAGTATTAAGGGGACAGGGGAACAGCCCCAGCATTTT
CASSIKGTGEQPQHF
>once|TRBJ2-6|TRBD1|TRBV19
TGTGCCAGTAGTACCAGGGGGCCTGGGGCCAACGTCCTGACTTTC
CASSTRGPGANVLTF
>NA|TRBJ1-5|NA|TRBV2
TGTGCCAGCAGACCACCCGGGGGGTCCCGAGATCAGCCCCAGCATTTT
CASRPPGGSRDQPQHF
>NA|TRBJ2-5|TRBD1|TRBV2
TGTGCCAGCAGACCCGGACAGGGTACGGAGACCCAGTACTTC
CASRPGQGTETQYF
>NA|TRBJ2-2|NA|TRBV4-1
TGCGCCAGCAGCCAAGAGACAGGAACGAACACCGGGGAGCTGTTTTTT
CASSQETGTNTGELFF
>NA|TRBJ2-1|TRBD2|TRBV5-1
TGCGCCAGCAGCTTGGCCGGAGCGGGATATAGCGTGAACGATCTGTTCTTC
CASSLAGAGYSVNDLFF
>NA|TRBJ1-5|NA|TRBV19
TGTGCCAGTAGTATAGTATCAGGGATAAATCAGCCCCAGCATTTT
CASSIVSGINQPQHF
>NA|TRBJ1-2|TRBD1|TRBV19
TGTGCCAGTAGCCGGGGACAGATGAACTATGGCTACACCTTC
CASSRGQMNYGYTF
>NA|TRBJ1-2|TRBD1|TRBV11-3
TGTGCCAGCAGCGCGAGACCCTCCGGGACAGGCTTGGGCTACACCTTC
CASSARPSGTGLGYTF
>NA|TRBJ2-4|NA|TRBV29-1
TGCAGCGGCAGGGGCTTCAAAAACATTCAGTACTTC
CSGRGFKNIQYF
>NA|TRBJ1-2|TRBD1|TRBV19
TGTGCCAGTAGTGCCCTCCCCCGGGACAGTGCGGACTATGGCTACACCTTC
CASSALPRDSADYGYTF
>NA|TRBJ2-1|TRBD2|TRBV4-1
TGCGCCAGCAGCCGGGGACTAGGGGAAATAAGCTCCTACAATGAGCAGTTCTTC
CASSRGLGEISSYNEQFF
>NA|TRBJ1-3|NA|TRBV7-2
TGTGCCAGCAGGCGAGGGGGCTCTGGAAACACCATATATTTT
CASRRGGSGNTIYF
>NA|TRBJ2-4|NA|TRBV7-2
TGTGCCAGCAGCTTATCCGCTATCCTAGCCAAAAACATTCAGTACTTC
CASSLSAILAKNIQYF
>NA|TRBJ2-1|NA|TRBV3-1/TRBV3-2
TGTGCCAGCAGCCGTCTAGTGAATGAGCAGTTCTTC
CASSRLVNEQFF
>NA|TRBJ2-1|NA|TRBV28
TGTGCCAGCAGTTTGGGAGATTTCTACAATGAGCAGTTCTTC
CASSLGDFYNEQFF
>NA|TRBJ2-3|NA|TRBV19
TGTGCCAGTAGTCTCTATGTTGGGCAGGGATCGGATACGCAGTATTTT
CASSLYVGQGSDTQYF
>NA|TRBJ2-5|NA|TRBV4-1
TGCGCCAGCAGCCAAGACGGGCAACCCTCAGGGGAGACCCAGTACTTC
CASSQDGQPSGETQYF
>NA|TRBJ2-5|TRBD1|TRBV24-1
TGTGCCACCAGTGATCCCGGGACAGGGAGAGAGACCCAGTACTTC
CATSDPGTGRETQYF
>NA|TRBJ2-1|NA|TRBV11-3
TGTGCCAGCAGCCTTTTATACAGGAGCTCCTACAATGAGCAGTTCTTC
CASSLLYRSSYNEQFF
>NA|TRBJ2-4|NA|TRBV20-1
TGCAGTGCTAGGCCGGGAGAATTACAGTACTTC
CSARPGELQYF
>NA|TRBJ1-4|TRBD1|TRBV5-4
TGTGCCAGCAGGCGAAAGGGGGCAGCTAATGAAAAACTGTTTTTT
CASRRKGAANEKLFF
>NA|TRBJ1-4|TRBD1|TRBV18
TGTGCCAGCTCACCCACAGGGGTCGGTGAAAAACTGTTTTTT
CASSPTGVGEKLFF
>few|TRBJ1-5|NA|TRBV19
TGTGCCAGTAGTAGTGGGAGGGCTGCGGTTCGTGCTCAGCCCCAGCATTTT
CASSSGRAAVRAQPQHF
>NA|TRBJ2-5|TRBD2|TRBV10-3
TGTGCCATCAGTGGGAGTAGCGGGGTCTCTGAGACCCAGTACTTC
CAISGSSGVSETQYF
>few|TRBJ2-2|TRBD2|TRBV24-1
TGTGCCACCGGACGGACTAGCGGGAGCAGCGGGGAGCTGTTTTTT
CATGRTSGSSGELFF
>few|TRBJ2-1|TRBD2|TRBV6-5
TGTGCCAGCAGTTACAAGGGTAGCGGGAGTTTGGGTGAGCAGTTCTTC
CASSYKGSGSLGEQFF
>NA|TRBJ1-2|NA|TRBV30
TGTGCCTGGAGTGTAATTGGACTTGGCTACACCTTC
CAWSVIGLGYTF
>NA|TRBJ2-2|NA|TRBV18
TGTGCCAGCTCACCACGCGGAGGGTTGGACACCGGGGAGCTGTTTTTT
CASSPRGGLDTGELFF
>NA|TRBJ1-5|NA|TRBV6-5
TGTGCCAGCAGCACAGGGTTTAGCAATCAGCCCCAGCATTTT
CASSTGFSNQPQHF
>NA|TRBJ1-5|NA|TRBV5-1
TGCGCCAGCAGCTCGTATAGCAATCAGCCCCAGCATTTT
CASSSYSNQPQHF
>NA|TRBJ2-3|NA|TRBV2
TGTGCCAGCAGTGCCCAGCGGACCACAGATACGCAGTATTTT
CASSAQRTTDTQYF
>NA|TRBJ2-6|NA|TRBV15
TGTGCCACCAGCGGTGACAGGAGCCTCGGGGCCAACGTCCTGACTTTC
CATSGDRSLGANVLTF
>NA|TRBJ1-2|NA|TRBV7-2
TGTGCCAGCAGCCCCCAGACAGATCCCGGAGCTAACTATGGCTACACCTTC
CASSPQTDPGANYGYTF